The 16 T cell receptor beta chains reported below all come from one sample, sequenced in a study of CD8 T cells in Susac syndrome. Random hexamers primed reverse transcription of about 0.45 to 1 ug RNA. One entry per CDR3 protein results from TCRdb running MiXCR on the immunoSEQ multiplex PCR reads. Of 100,000 to 150,000 distinct CDR3 sequences in the sample, 90% to 95% are singletons; the top ten hold roughly 0.11%. Material: CD4+ T cells from PBMCs. These receptors came from a human donor in good health.

This clonotype was seen more than once but under ten times. This chain links TRBV28 with TRBJ2-2; D remains unclear. CDR3 length: 12 amino acids. The germline V and J ends were trimmed by 6 bases and 1 base, with 3 bases remaining between them. CDR1 is MDHEN and CDR2 is SYDVKM in the germline V gene. DNA for the CDR3: TGTGCCAGCAGGTTGAACACCGGGGAGCTGTTTTTT. Its protein is CASRLNTGELFF.

V usage is TRBV7-9 and J usage is TRBJ2-7; D gene unclear. In germline, CDR1 is SEHNR, CDR2 FQNEAQ (reference sequence). The CDR3 totals 13 residues. V shed 5 bases and J shed 5 bases, with 13 bases lying between them. CDR3 sequence: CASSLQGANEQYF. The CDR3 nucleotides read TGTGCCAGCAGCCTACAAGGAGCGAACGAGCAGTACTTC.

J is TRBJ1-2 and V is TRBV5-1; a possible D gene is TRBD1 (5 bases). The CDR3 contains 13 residues. Trimming took off 3 bases at V and 10 bases at J, with 16 bases between the two ends. Germline CDR1 and CDR2: SGHRS and YFSETQ. This CDR3 reads CASSSGRRTIYTF. The DNA for the CDR3 is TGCGCCAGCAGCTCGGGGCGGAGGACTATCTACACCTTC.

Written as DNA, the CDR3 is TGTGCCAGCAGCCTAGTTCTCAGGGGGTTCTCTGGGGCCAACGTCCTGACTTTC. Encoded protein: CASSLVLRGFSGANVLTF. The genes are TRBV7-8 and TRBJ2-6; 7 bases line up with TRBD1. The trim removed 5 bases at V and 0 bases at J, leaving 10 bases unmatched. This CDR3 contains 18 residues. The V gene's germline CDR1 is SGHVS and CDR2 FQNEAQ. Based on the CDR3 plus reference TRBV7-8 and TRBJ2-6, the full variable domain is GAGVSQSPRYKVAKRGQDVALRCDPISGHVSLFWYQQALGQGPEFLTYFQNEAQLDKSGLPSDRFFAERPEGSVSTLKIQRTQQEDSAVYLCASSLVLRGFSGANVLTFGAGSRLTVL.

This chain links TRBV23-1 with TRBJ2-7; a possible D gene is TRBD2 (6 bases). TRBV23-1 is labeled an ORF, and its function is uncertain. This CDR3 is built from 15 residues. Trimming stripped 3 bases from V and 1 base from J, with 13 bases between. CDR3 sequence: CASSQRRDFSYEQYF. The CDR3 nucleotides read TGCGCCAGCAGTCAGCGACGGGACTTTTCCTACGAGCAGTACTTC.

This chain connects TRBV2 to TRBJ2-7, with no clear D. The V and J ends lost 0 bases and 12 bases respectively, with 6 bases between them. CDR1 is SNHLY, CDR2 FYNNEI, per germline. The CDR3 spans 10 residues. The CDR3 DNA follows: TGTGCCAGCAGTGAAGCGTTTGCGTACTTC. It is translated as CASSEAFAYF.

This rearrangement joins TRBV7-9 to TRBJ2-1, with D perhaps TRBD1 or TRBD2 (5 bases each). The V end was cut by 2 bases, the J end by 5 bases, with 10 bases between. Germline-derived CDR1 and CDR2 are SEHNR and FQNEAQ (reference sequence). The CDR3 totals 14 residues. CDR3 protein: CASSLSGTDNEQFF. The CDR3 nucleotides are TGTGCCAGCAGCTTAAGTGGGACCGACAATGAGCAGTTCTTC.

The gene calls are TRBV30 and TRBJ1-5; D perhaps matches TRBD1 (5 bases). With 2 bases removed from V and 3 bases from J, the gap between germline ends came to 11 bases. Germline lookup yields CDR1 GTSNPN and CDR2 SVGIG (reference sequence). The CDR3 is 14 residues long. The CDR3 is CAWSQGFNNQPQHF. The CDR3 DNA is TGTGCCTGGAGTCAGGGTTTTAACAATCAGCCCCAGCATTTT.

This chain joins TRBV27 and TRBJ2-5; TRBD2 aligns across 8 bases. This CDR3 comprises 15 residues. The junction had 6 bases not matched to a gene; V was cut back by 4 bases and J by 2 bases. Per germline, CDR1 MNHEY and CDR2 SMNVEV (reference sequence). The chain's CDR3 is CASSSLAGGQETQYF. The CDR3 DNA is TGTGCCAGCAGTTCCCTAGCGGGTGGGCAAGAGACCCAGTACTTC.

The chain uses TRBV6-2 or TRBV6-3 and TRBJ2-1, with 13 bases that match TRBD2. Germline loops: CDR1 MNHEY, CDR2 SVGEGT. This CDR3 is built from 18 residues. The junction had 13 bases not matched to a gene; V was cut back by 4 bases and J by 7 bases. The CDR3 DNA reads as TGTGCCAGCAGTTTACTAGCGGGAGGGCCGGGGGGGCAAAATGAGCAGTTCTTC. It encodes CASSLLAGGPGGQNEQFF.

The CDR3 spells CASTGGGYNEKLFF. The CDR3 DNA reads as TGTGCCAGCACGGGAGGGGGCTATAATGAAAAACTGTTTTTT. The J gene is TRBJ1-4, the V gene TRBV27; 7 positions agree with TRBD1. Germline values: CDR1 MNHEY, CDR2 SMNVEV (reference sequence). V shed 7 bases, J shed 4 bases, and the junction held 6 bases outside the gene matches. The CDR3 has 14 amino acids.

This chain joins TRBV29-1 and TRBJ1-1, with D perhaps matching TRBD1 (5 bases). Trimming took off 5 bases at V and 6 bases at J, with 10 bases between the two ends. The CDR3 totals 11 residues. Germline CDR1 and CDR2: SQVTM and ANQGSEA. CDR3 in amino acids: CSVKGSAEAFF. The DNA of the CDR3 is TGCAGCGTTAAGGGGTCCGCTGAAGCTTTCTTT. Supplemented by reference TRBV29-1 and TRBJ1-1, the full variable domain reads SAVISQKPSRDICQRGTSLTIQCQVDSQVTMMFWYRQQPGQSLTLIATANQGSEATYESGFVIDKFPISRPNLTFSTLTVSNMSPEDSSIYLCSVKGSAEAFFGQGTRLTVV.

The J gene is TRBJ1-1, the V gene TRBV5-1, with 7 bases fitting TRBD1. The CDR3 is 14 residues long. V trimming: 0 bases; J trimming: 6 bases; junction bases outside the gene matches: 5. The germline V gene has CDR1 SGHRS and CDR2 YFSETQ. The CDR3 nucleotides are TGCGCCAGCAGCTTGGACACAGGGGTGGCTGAAGCTTTCTTT. As protein: CASSLDTGVAEAFF.

The chain combines TRBV5-1 with TRBJ2-5; the D is unclear. V gave up 1 base and J gave up 2 bases, with 15 bases separating them. CDR1 and CDR2 from the germline V gene are SGHRS and YFSETQ. The CDR3 has 16 amino acids. DNA of the CDR3: TGCGCCAGCAGCTTGAGAGGTTTGGAAAGGCAAGAGACCCAGTACTTC. Translated, it gives CASSLRGLERQETQYF.

The chain carries TRBV12-3 or TRBV12-4 and TRBJ1-2; D is uncertain. The ends were cut back, 5 bases at V and 4 bases at J, with 20 bases in the middle. The CDR3 runs to 16 residues. CDR3: CASSNPSVLDGYGYTF. The CDR3 nucleotides read TGTGCCAGCAGTAACCCGAGTGTTTTGGATGGCTATGGCTACACCTTC.

The gene calls are TRBV29-1 and TRBJ1-4, with a possible D match to TRBD1 (5 bases). Trimming shortened V by 4 bases and J by 7 bases, and 16 bases separated the two germline ends. The CDR3 covers 14 residues. Looked up from germline, CDR1 is SQVTM and CDR2 is ANQGSEA. CDR3 region: CSVVERGVGEKLFF. For the CDR3, the DNA is TGCAGCGTTGTGGAGAGGGGCGTTGGTGAAAAACTGTTTTTT.